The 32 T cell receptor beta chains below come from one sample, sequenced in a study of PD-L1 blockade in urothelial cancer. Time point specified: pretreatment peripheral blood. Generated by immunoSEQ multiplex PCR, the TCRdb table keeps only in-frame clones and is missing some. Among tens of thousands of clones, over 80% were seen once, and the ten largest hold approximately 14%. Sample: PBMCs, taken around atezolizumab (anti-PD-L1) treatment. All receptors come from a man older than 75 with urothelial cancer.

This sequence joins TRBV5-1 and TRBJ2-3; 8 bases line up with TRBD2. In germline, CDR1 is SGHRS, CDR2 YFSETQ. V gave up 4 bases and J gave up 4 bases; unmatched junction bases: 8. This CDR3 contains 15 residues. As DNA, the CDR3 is TGCGCCAGCAGCCCTACGGGAGGGCGATCAGATACGCAGTATTTT. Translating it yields CASSPTGGRSDTQYF.

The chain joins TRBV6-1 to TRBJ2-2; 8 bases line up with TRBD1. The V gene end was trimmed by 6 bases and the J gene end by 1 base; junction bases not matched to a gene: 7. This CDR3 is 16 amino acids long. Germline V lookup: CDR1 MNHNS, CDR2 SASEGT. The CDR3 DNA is TGTGCCAGCAGCGAACACGGGACAGGGAACACCGGGGAGCTGTTTTTT. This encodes CASSEHGTGNTGELFF.

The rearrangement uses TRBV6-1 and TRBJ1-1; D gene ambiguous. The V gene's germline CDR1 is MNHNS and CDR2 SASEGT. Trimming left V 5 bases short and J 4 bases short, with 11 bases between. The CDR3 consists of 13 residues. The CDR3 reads CASSIRSGTEAFF. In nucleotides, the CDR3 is TGTGCCAGCAGTATTCGGTCGGGCACTGAAGCTTTCTTT.

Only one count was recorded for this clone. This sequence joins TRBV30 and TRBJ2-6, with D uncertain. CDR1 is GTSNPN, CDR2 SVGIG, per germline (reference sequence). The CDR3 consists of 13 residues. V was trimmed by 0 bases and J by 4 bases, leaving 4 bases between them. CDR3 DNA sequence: TGTGCCTGGAGTGTATCGGGGGCCAACGTCCTGACTTTC. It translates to CAWSVSGANVLTF.

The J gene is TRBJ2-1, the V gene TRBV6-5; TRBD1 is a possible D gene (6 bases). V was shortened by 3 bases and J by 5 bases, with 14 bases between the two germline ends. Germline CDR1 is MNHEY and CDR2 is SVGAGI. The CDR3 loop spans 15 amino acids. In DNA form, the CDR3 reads TGTGCCAGCAGTTATCTGCGGACAGTAGACAATGAGCAGTTCTTC. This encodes CASSYLRTVDNEQFF.

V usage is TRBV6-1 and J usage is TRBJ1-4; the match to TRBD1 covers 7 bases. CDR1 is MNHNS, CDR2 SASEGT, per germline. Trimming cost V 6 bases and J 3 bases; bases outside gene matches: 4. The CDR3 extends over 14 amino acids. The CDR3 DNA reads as TGTGCCAGCAGGCAGGGACAGCCTAATGAAAAACTGTTTTTT. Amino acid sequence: CASRQGQPNEKLFF.

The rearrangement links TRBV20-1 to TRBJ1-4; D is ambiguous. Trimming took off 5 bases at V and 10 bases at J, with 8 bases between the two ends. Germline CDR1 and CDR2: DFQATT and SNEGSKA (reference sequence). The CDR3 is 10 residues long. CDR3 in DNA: TGCAGTGCTCATTACGGAAAACTGTTTTTT. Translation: CSAHYGKLFF.

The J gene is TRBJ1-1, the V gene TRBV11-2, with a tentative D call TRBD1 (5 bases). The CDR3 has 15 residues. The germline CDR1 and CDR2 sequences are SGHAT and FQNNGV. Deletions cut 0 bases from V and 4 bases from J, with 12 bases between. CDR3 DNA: TGTGCCAGCAGCTTAGATGCGCGGGGCTTCACTGAAGCTTTCTTT. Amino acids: CASSLDARGFTEAFF.

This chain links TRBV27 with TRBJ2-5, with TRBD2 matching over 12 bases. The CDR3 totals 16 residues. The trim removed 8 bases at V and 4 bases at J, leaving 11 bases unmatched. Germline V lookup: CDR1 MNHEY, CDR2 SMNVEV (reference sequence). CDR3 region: CASGNLAGGGPETQYF. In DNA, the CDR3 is TGTGCCAGCGGGAATCTAGCGGGAGGGGGCCCAGAGACCCAGTACTTC.

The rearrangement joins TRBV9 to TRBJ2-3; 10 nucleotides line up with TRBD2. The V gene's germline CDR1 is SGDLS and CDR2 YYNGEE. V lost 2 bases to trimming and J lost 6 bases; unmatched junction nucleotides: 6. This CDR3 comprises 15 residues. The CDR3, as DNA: TGTGCCAGCAGCGTCAGAGCGGGAGGGAGGGATACGCAGTATTTT. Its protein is CASSVRAGGRDTQYF.

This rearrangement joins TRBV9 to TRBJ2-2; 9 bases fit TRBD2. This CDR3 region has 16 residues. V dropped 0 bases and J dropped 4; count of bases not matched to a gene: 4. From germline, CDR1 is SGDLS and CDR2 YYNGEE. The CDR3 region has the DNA TGTGCCAGCAGCGTAGAAGGCGGGAGGGTCACCGGGGAGCTGTTTTTT. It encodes CASSVEGGRVTGELFF.

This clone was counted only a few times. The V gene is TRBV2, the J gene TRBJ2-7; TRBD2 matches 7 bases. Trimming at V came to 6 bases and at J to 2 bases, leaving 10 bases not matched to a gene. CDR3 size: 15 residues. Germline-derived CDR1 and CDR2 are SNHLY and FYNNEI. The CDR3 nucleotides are TGTGCCAGCAGGAATCCCCCCAGCGGGACCTACGAGCAGTACTTC. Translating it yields CASRNPPSGTYEQYF.

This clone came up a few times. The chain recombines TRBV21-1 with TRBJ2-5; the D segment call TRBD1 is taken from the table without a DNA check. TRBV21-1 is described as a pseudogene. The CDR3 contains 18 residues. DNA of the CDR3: TGTGCCAGCAGCAGGTTGGGCAGGGTACTATTCTGTCAAGAGACCCAGTACTTC. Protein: CASSRLGRVLFCQETQYF.

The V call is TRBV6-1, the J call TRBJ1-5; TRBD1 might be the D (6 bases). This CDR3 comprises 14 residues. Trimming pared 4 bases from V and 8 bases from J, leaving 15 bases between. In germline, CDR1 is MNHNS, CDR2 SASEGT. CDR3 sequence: CASSAYRAGKPQHF. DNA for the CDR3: TGTGCCAGCAGTGCCTACAGGGCAGGGAAGCCCCAGCATTTT.

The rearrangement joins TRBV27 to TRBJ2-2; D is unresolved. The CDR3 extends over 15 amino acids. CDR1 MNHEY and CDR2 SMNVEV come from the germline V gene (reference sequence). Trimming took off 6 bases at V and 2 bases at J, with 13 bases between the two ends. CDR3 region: CASRPTAGNTGELFF. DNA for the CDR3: TGTGCCAGCAGGCCTACTGCAGGAAACACCGGGGAGCTGTTTTTT.

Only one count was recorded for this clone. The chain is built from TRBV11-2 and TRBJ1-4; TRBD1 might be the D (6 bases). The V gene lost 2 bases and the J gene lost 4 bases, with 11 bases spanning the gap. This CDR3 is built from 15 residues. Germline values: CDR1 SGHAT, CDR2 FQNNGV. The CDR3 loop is CASSLQQGFNEKLFF. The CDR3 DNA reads TGTGCCAGCAGCTTACAACAGGGCTTTAATGAAAAACTGTTTTTT.

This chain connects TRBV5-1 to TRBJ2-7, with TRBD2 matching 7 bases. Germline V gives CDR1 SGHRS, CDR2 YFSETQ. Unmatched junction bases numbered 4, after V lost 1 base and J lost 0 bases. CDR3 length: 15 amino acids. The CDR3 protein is CASSLTGGNSYEQYF. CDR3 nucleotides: TGCGCCAGCAGCTTGACGGGGGGAAACTCCTACGAGCAGTACTTC.

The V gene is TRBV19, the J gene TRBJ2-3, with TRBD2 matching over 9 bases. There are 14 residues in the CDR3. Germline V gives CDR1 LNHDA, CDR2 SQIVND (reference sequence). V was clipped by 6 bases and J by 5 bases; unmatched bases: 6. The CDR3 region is CASRVAGAGDTQYF. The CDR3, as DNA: TGTGCCAGTAGGGTAGCGGGAGCGGGAGATACGCAGTATTTT.

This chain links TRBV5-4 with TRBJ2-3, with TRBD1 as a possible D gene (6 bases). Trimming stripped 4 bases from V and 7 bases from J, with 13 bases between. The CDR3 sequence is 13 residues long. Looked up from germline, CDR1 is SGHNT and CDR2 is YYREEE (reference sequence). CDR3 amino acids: CASSAGTGYTQYF. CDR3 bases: TGTGCCAGCAGCGCGGGTACAGGGTATACGCAGTATTTT.

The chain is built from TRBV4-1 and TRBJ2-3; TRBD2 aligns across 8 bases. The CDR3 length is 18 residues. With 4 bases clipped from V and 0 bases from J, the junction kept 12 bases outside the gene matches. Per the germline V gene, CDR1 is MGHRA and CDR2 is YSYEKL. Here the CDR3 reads CASSPVRGGRRSTDTQYF. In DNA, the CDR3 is TGCGCCAGCAGCCCCGTACGGGGGGGGCGGCGAAGCACAGATACGCAGTATTTT.

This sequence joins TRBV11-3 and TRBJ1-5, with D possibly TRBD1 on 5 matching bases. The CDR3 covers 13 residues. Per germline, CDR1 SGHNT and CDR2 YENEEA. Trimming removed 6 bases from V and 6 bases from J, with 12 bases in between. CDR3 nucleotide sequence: TGTGCCAGCAGACAGGAAAGAGGTCAGCCCCAGCATTTT. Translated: CASRQERGQPQHF.

CDR3 region: CAISPGQRYNEQFF. Written as DNA, the CDR3 is TGTGCCATCAGTCCGGGACAGAGATACAATGAGCAGTTCTTC. This sequence joins TRBV10-3 and TRBJ2-1, with 7 positions matching TRBD1. Germline CDR1 ENHRY, CDR2 SYGVKD. V dropped 5 bases and J dropped 4; count of bases not matched to a gene: 5. The CDR3 loop spans 14 amino acids.

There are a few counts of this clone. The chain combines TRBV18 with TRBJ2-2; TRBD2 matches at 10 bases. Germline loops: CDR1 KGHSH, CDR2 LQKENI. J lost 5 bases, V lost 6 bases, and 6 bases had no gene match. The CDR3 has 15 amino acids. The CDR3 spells CASSQREGQTGELFF. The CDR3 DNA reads TGTGCCAGCTCGCAGCGGGAGGGCCAGACCGGGGAGCTGTTTTTT.

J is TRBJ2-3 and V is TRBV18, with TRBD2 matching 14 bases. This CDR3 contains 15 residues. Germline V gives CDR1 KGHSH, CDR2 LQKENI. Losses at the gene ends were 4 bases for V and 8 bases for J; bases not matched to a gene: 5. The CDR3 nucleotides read TGTGCCAGCTCACTGGGACTAGCGGGAGATTCTACGCAGTATTTT. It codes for CASSLGLAGDSTQYF.

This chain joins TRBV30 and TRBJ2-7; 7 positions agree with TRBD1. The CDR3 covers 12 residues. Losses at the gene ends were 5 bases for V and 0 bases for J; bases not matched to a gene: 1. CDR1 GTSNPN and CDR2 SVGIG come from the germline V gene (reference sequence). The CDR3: CAWGDSSYEQYF. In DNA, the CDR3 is TGTGCCTGGGGGGACAGCTCCTACGAGCAGTACTTC.

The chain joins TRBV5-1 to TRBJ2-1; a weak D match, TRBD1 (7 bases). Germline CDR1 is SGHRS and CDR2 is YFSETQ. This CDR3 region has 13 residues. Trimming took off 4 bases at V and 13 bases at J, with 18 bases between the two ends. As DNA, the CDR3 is TGCGCCAGCAGCCTTGACGAGGGGGCGGGACAGTTCTTC. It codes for CASSLDEGAGQFF.

The CDR3 bases are TGTGCTAGTGCCGTAGCGGGAGGGGGATCCTACAATGAGCAGTTCTTC. This codes for CASAVAGGGSYNEQFF. V is TRBV12-5 and J is TRBJ2-1, with TRBD2 matching 11 bases. This CDR3 region has 16 residues. Trimming removed 7 bases from V and 1 base from J; junction bases left unmatched: 6. CDR1 LGHNT and CDR2 FRNRAP come from the germline V gene.

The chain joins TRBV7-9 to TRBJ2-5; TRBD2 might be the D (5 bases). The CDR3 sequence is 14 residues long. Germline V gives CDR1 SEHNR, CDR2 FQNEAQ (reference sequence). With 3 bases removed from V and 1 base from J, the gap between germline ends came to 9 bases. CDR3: CASSFSESQETQYF. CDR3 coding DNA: TGTGCCAGCAGCTTTAGCGAGTCCCAAGAGACCCAGTACTTC.

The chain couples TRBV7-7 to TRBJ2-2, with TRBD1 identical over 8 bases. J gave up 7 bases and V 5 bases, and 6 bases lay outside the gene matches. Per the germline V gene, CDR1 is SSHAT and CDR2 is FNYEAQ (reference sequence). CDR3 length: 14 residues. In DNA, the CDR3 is TGTGCCAGCAGCCCGGGACAGGTGGACGGGGAGCTGTTTTTT. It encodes CASSPGQVDGELFF.

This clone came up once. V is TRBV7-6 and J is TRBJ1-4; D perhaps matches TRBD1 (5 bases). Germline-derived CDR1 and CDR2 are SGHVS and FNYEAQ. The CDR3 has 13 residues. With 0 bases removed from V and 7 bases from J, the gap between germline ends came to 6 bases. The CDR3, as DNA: TGTGCCAGCAGCTTAGCGGGGGGTGAAAAACTGTTTTTT. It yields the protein CASSLAGGEKLFF.

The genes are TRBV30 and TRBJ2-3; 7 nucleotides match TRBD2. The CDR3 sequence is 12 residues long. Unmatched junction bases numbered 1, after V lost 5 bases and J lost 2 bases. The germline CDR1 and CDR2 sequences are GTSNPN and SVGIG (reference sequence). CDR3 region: CAWERDTDTQYF. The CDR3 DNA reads TGTGCCTGGGAGCGGGACACAGATACGCAGTATTTT.

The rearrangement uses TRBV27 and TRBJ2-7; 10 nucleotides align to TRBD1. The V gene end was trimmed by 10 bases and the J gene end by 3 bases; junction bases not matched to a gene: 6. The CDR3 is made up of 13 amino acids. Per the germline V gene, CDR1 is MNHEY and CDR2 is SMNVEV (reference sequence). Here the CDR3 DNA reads TGTGCCACCAAGGACAGGGGGAACTACGAGCAGTACTTC. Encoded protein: CATKDRGNYEQYF.